Sequencing of this TCR beta chain was carried out in a study of Ad26.COV2.S vaccination and SARS-CoV-2 variants (dated by TCRdb to the early 2020s). Some background on the complete study: Donors in the vaccine arm were drawn from COV1001, a phase I-IIa trial of Ad26.COV2.S in healthy adults that was multicentre, randomized, double-blind and placebo-controlled. Blinding of investigators to trial group allocation was maintained during experiments and outcome assessment. The specificity and breadth of SARS-CoV-2-reactive T cell receptors after Ad26.COV2.S vaccination were assessed by TCRbeta repertoire sequencing. The TCR-sequenced set comprised around 30 samples: about 19 Ad26.COV2.S vaccine recipients, 5 placebo recipients and 8 SARS-CoV-2 convalescent individuals. Trial participants were randomized into five groups of five: low-dose or high-dose Ad26.COV2.S given once or twice, or placebo on both occasions. Ad26.COV2.S was administered intramuscularly at 5 x 10^10 or 1 x 10^11 viral particles, either as a single shot or as two shots given 56 days apart.

CDR1 and CDR2 were assigned from the germline V gene as MNHEY and SVGAGI. Germline trimming amounts to 7 bases on V and 6 bases on J, with 7 as the count of junction bases outside the gene matches. The CDR3 starts with the cysteine, ends with the phenylalanine, and has 15 residues. Of all the DNA, just the CDR3 is kept, 45 bases in frame from base 1. Study-wide conclusions, independent of this receptor: The authors noted that the TCR breadth and depth analyses may have underestimated total T cell responses. After vaccination, substantial breadth of spike-specific CD8+ and CD4+ T cell responses was reported. Comparing responses between vaccine doses or regimens was not something the study was powered to do. Comparable non-spike TCR breadth was observed between vaccine and placebo recipients, consistent with only spike being contained in the vaccine. Ad26.COV2.S recipients had higher spike-specific TCR breadth than placebo recipients (P = 0.0014).

TCRbeta CDR3 regions were sequenced with the immunoSEQ Assay. After extraction, genomic DNA underwent amplification by bias-controlled multiplex PCR, followed by high-throughput sequencing. As for the original processing: Collapsing and filtering of sequences were performed to quantify the absolute abundance of each unique TCRbeta CDR3 region. T cell fraction was estimated by normalizing TCRbeta template counts to usable DNA, which was measured by amplifying reference genes present in all nucleated cells. Repertoire TCRs were annotated as SARS-CoV-2-specific by exact matching of V gene, CDR3 amino acid sequence and J gene to a known reactive TCR set. The reference SARS-CoV-2 TCR set was derived from MIRA and filtered for enrichment in COVID-19-positive ImmuneCODE repertoires, a step that removed public or cross-reactive TCRs. Using the MIRA antigens, annotated TCRs were further analysed by specific ORF or by position within an ORF. Breadth was defined as annotated unique rearrangements over total unique productive rearrangements; depth was the summed frequency of those rearrangements. Group comparisons of TCR breadth used two-sided Wilcoxon rank-sum tests. TCRdb took this table from immuneACCESS and kept in-frame rearrangements with V and J called. Such tables lack part of the clones; where checked against another copy, unresolved V genes explain under half of the gap, and the rest is unexplained. The DNA gave D and trimming, while V, J and clone size come from that table. This sample has some 640,000 clones in its table, and 80% to 90% of those were observed once. The ten largest clones capture about 1.5% of the sample.

Concerning this clone: Its specific antigen is unknown. Nothing much larger sits one base from this clone, and base qualities are not available.

The treatment or condition label on this specimen signifies: about 20 received Ad26.COV2.S at low or high dose, single or two shots; about 5 received placebo; per-sample allocation not given. For vaccine and placebo recipients, repertoires were sequenced using samples collected on day 63 after the first injection. Between 29 July and 7 August 2020, Cohort 1b enrolled around 25 adults aged 18-55 years at one site in Boston, USA. Ad26.COV2.S was a replication-incompetent adenovirus type 26 vector that expressed a prefusion-stabilized SARS-CoV-2 spike protein derived from the original Wuhan strain. The rearranged segments are TRBV6-5 and TRBJ2-2, with 11 bases aligning to TRBD2. Sequences were derived from peripheral blood, sampled in a trial of Ad26.COV2.S vaccine versus placebo. This clonotype originated in a person between 18 and 65 years old who received the Ad26.COV2.S COVID-19 vaccine or a placebo. The base sequence is TGTGCCAGCAAGTTTAGCGGGAGGGCCTCCGGGGAGCTGTTTTTT. The resulting protein is CASKFSGRASGELFF.